The clone carrying this T cell receptor (beta chain) was observed once. Its antigen remains unidentified. The sample originates from a study of cytomegalovirus exposure and HLA in healthy donors. Vbeta (60) and Jbeta (13) primers were used in the PCR. Measured with immunoSEQ multiplex PCR; TCRdb has only the in-frame clones, and not every one. The sample has some 120,000 clones; roughly 80% are singletons. Overall study findings and caveats: As a later analysis showed, a missense DCLRE1C variant was linked to trimming of TCR beta V- and J-genes.

The source of this sequence is a man aged 18 to 29 in good health and CMV-seropositive. The sequencing input was PBMCs.

CDR3 in amino acids: CASRGPSYGYGYTF. The CDR3 coding sequence is TGTGCCAGCAGGGGGCCGAGTTATGGCTATGGCTACACCTTC. The genes are TRBV6-6 and TRBJ1-2, with D perhaps matching TRBD1 (5 bases). CDR3 length: 14 amino acids. The V gene lost 6 bases and the J gene lost 4 bases, with 15 bases spanning the gap. Germline-derived CDR1 and CDR2 are MNHNY and SVGAGI (reference sequence).